The 21 T cell receptor beta chains below were found in one sample sequenced in a study of cytomegalovirus exposure and HLA in healthy donors. The PCR used 60 Vbeta and 13 Jbeta primers. Sequencing was performed with immunoSEQ multiplex PCR; in TCRdb, only in-frame clones are kept and a portion is missing. The table has 100,000 to 150,000 clones, approximately 71% seen once. Input material: PBMCs. All receptors derive from a woman in her forties or fifties in good health and CMV-seronegative.

The chain joins TRBV7-3 to TRBJ2-1; D may be TRBD1 (5 bases). CDR3 length: 15 residues. Germline CDR1 is SGHTA and CDR2 is FQGTGA. Trimming left V 4 bases short and J 7 bases short, with 17 bases between. CDR3 amino acids: CASSSRQGLENEQFF. In nucleotides, the CDR3 is TGTGCCAGCAGCTCCAGGCAGGGCTTAGAAAATGAGCAGTTCTTC.

The chain recombines TRBV5-1 with TRBJ1-6; 7 nucleotides line up with TRBD1. J gave up 1 base and V 0 bases, and 10 bases lay outside the gene matches. The CDR3 totals 19 residues. Per germline, CDR1 SGHRS and CDR2 YFSETQ. The CDR3 nucleotides are TGCGCCAGCAGCTTGGTCCTACGACAGGGACTTTCCTATAATTCACCCCTCCACTTT. Translation: CASSLVLRQGLSYNSPLHF.

The rearrangement links TRBV5-1 to TRBJ2-2, with 7 bases fitting TRBD2. The length of the CDR3 is 16 residues. Trimming took 0 bases from V and 3 from J; bases not matched to a gene: 5. CDR1 SGHRS and CDR2 YFSETQ come from the germline V gene. In DNA, the CDR3 is TGCGCCAGCAGCTTGGTAGGGACTAAGGACACCGGGGAGCTGTTTTTT. As protein: CASSLVGTKDTGELFF.

V gene TRBV29-1 combines with J gene TRBJ1-5; 7 nucleotides agree with TRBD1. V was clipped by 8 bases and J by 6 bases; unmatched bases: 7. CDR1 is SQVTM, CDR2 ANQGSEA, per germline. This CDR3 is 12 amino acids long. The CDR3 sequence: CSIRQGSQPQHF. The CDR3 DNA reads TGCAGCATACGACAGGGAAGTCAGCCCCAGCATTTT. The full variable domain, with the rest looked up from reference TRBV29-1 and TRBJ1-5, is SAVISQKPSRDICQRGTSLTIQCQVDSQVTMMFWYRQQPGQSLTLIATANQGSEATYESGFVIDKFPISRPNLTFSTLTVSNMSPEDSSIYLCSIRQGSQPQHFGDGTRLSIL.

The gene calls are TRBV27 and TRBJ1-6, with 10 nucleotides matching TRBD1. Germline CDR1 reads MNHEY; CDR2 reads SMNVEV (reference sequence). Trimming removed 8 bases from V and 9 bases from J; junction bases left unmatched: 7. The CDR3 is made up of 14 amino acids. The CDR3 loop reads CASSDRGLGSPLHF. CDR3 in DNA: TGTGCCAGCTCAGACAGGGGGCTTGGTTCACCCCTCCACTTT.

This chain joins TRBV4-3 and TRBJ2-5; D is uncertain. The J call could be wrong; TRBJ2-7 is a better fit for the DNA end. This CDR3 has 14 residues. CDR1 is LGHNA and CDR2 is YSLEER in the germline V gene. The CDR3: CASSQGVGSYEQYF. The CDR3 DNA is TGCGCCAGCAGCCAAGGGGTGGGCTCCTACGAGCAGTACTTC.

The chain recombines TRBV2 with TRBJ2-2, with TRBD2 matching 12 bases. This CDR3 is 16 amino acids long. Germline V lookup: CDR1 SNHLY, CDR2 FYNNEI. V lost 7 bases to trimming and J lost 6 bases; unmatched junction nucleotides: 9. The CDR3 bases are TGTGCCAGCATTGAGACTAGCGGGAGCTGGGCCGGGGAGCTGTTTTTT. This sequence encodes CASIETSGSWAGELFF.

This clone was detected only a few times. The chain has TRBV28 and TRBJ1-1, with TRBD1 matching 9 bases. The CDR3 has 15 residues. Germline loops: CDR1 MDHEN, CDR2 SYDVKM. With V trimmed by 1 base and J by 5 bases, 5 bases remained unmatched. CDR3 loop: CASSLSGQGWTEAFF. The DNA for the CDR3 is TGTGCCAGCAGTTTATCCGGACAGGGGTGGACTGAAGCTTTCTTT.

The chain couples TRBV5-8 to TRBJ2-2; TRBD2 agrees at 10 bases. CDR1 is SGHTS and CDR2 is YDEGEE in the germline V gene. This CDR3 contains 16 residues. Losses at the gene ends were 1 base for V and 1 base for J; bases not matched to a gene: 1. CDR3 region: CASSLIAGGNTGELFF. CDR3 DNA: TGTGCCAGCAGCTTGATAGCGGGAGGGAACACCGGGGAGCTGTTTTTT.

This clone was seen only a few times. The rearrangement uses TRBV4-2 and TRBJ2-7; a possible D gene is TRBD1 (5 bases). Looked up from germline, CDR1 is LGHNA and CDR2 is YNFKEQ. V was trimmed by 3 bases and J by 6 bases, leaving 18 bases between them. The CDR3 totals 15 residues. CDR3 coding DNA: TGTGCCAGCAGCCATCCAATGGCAGGGCCCCGCGAGCAGTACTTC. Its translation is CASSHPMAGPREQYF.

The V gene is TRBV4-3, the J gene TRBJ1-3; 7 bases align to TRBD1. Unmatched junction bases numbered 12, after V lost 4 bases and J lost 0 bases. CDR3 length equals 18 residues. Germline V lookup: CDR1 LGHNA, CDR2 YSLEER. The CDR3 loop reads CASSRLTGTVFSGNTIYF. In DNA form, the CDR3 reads TGCGCCAGCAGCCGATTGACCGGGACAGTTTTCTCTGGAAACACCATATATTTT.

The chain links TRBV7-2 to TRBJ2-3; no reliable D call. This CDR3 contains 13 residues. Germline V gene sequence: CDR1 SGHTA, CDR2 FQGNSA. V was pared by 5 bases and J by 0 bases, with 6 bases between. CDR3 in amino acids: CASSLLSTDTQYF. CDR3 in DNA: TGTGCCAGCAGCCTCCTTAGCACAGATACGCAGTATTTT.

The CDR3 DNA sequence: TGTGCCATCGGAAAGGGGGAACAGCCCCAGCATTTT. Amino acids: CAIGKGEQPQHF. The chain uses TRBV10-3 and TRBJ1-5; possibly TRBD1 for D (6 bases). Germline CDR1 reads ENHRY; CDR2 reads SYGVKD. The CDR3 is made up of 12 amino acids. Trimming removed 8 bases from V and 7 bases from J, with 12 bases in between.

The rearrangement uses TRBV5-1 and TRBJ2-1; D might be TRBD2 (6 bases). The CDR3 loop spans 14 amino acids. Deletions cut 5 bases from V and 2 bases from J, with 11 bases between. CDR1 is SGHRS and CDR2 is YFSETQ in the germline V gene. CDR3 sequence (DNA): TGCGCCAGCAGTTTAGCGGTAGCCTACAATGAGCAGTTCTTC. Translating gives CASSLAVAYNEQFF.

V usage is TRBV30 and J usage is TRBJ2-5; D unresolved. There are 12 residues in the CDR3. Trimming stripped 2 bases from V and 2 bases from J, with 6 bases between. Germline-derived CDR1 and CDR2 are GTSNPN and SVGIG (reference sequence). The CDR3 bases are TGTGCCTGGAGTCGAGAGCAAGAGACCCAGTACTTC. Its protein is CAWSREQETQYF. Full variable domain (missing parts from reference TRBV30 and TRBJ2-5): SQTIHQWPATLVQPVGSPLSLECTVEGTSNPNLYWYRQAAGRGLQLLFYSVGIGQISSEVPQNLSASRPQDRQFILSSKKLLLSDSGFYLCAWSREQETQYFGPGTRLLVL.

A few counts support this clone. The CDR3: CATGLAGGTDTQYF. The CDR3 DNA follows: TGTGCCACCGGACTAGCGGGAGGGACCGATACGCAGTATTTT. The chain joins TRBV19 to TRBJ2-3; 15 positions match TRBD2. This CDR3 contains 14 residues. V dropped 10 bases and J dropped 6; count of bases not matched to a gene: 5. The V gene's germline CDR1 is LNHDA and CDR2 SQIVND (reference sequence).

The chain combines TRBV19 with TRBJ2-3; 7 bases are a match to TRBD1. The length of the CDR3 is 16 residues. Unmatched junction bases numbered 8, after V lost 4 bases and J lost 1 base. Germline-derived CDR1 and CDR2 are LNHDA and SQIVND (reference sequence). CDR3 loop: CASSNDRVRGTDTQYF. CDR3 nucleotide sequence: TGTGCCAGTAGTAACGACAGGGTCAGGGGCACAGATACGCAGTATTTT.

This clone was picked up one time. The CDR3 DNA is TGTGCCTGGGGGCCGTTCGGTGAAGCTTTCTTT. Its protein is CAWGPFGEAFF. The chain recombines TRBV30 with TRBJ1-1; D is unresolved. This CDR3 comprises 11 residues. Germline CDR1 reads GTSNPN; CDR2 reads SVGIG (reference sequence). V lost 5 bases to trimming and J lost 7 bases, with 11 bases between them.

V gene TRBV7-7 combines with J gene TRBJ2-2; 14 bases match TRBD2. Losses at the gene ends were 5 bases for V and 4 bases for J; bases not matched to a gene: 12. The CDR3 loop spans 19 amino acids. Germline CDR1 and CDR2: SSHAT and FNYEAQ (reference sequence). Here the CDR3 reads CASSPIPGLAGVSTGELFF. The DNA for the CDR3 is TGTGCCAGCAGCCCCATTCCGGGACTAGCGGGAGTAAGCACCGGGGAGCTGTTTTTT.

The chain has TRBV7-6 and TRBJ2-1; D possibly corresponds to TRBD2 (6 bases). In germline, CDR1 is SGHVS, CDR2 FNYEAQ. V was pared by 5 bases and J by 9 bases, with 23 bases between. The CDR3 is 16 residues long. The DNA of the CDR3 is TGTGCCAGCAGCATTGAGACTAGGAGGGGTTGGGGTGAGCAGTTCTTC. This translates into CASSIETRRGWGEQFF.

V gene TRBV28 combines with J gene TRBJ2-1; 14 bases match TRBD2. This CDR3 region has 13 residues. V gave up 5 bases and J gave up 14 bases; unmatched junction bases: 5. Germline V gives CDR1 MDHEN, CDR2 SYDVKM. The CDR3 DNA reads as TGTGCCAGCAGTCCCTTGACTAGCGGGGGGGAGTTCTTC. This gives the protein CASSPLTSGGEFF.